This T cell receptor beta chain was found in a study of Graves' ophthalmopathy and Graves' hyperthyroidism. Study findings and constraints: Stable hyperthyroidism and ophthalmopathy were told apart by a 13-signature model, which achieved just over 85% sensitivity and almost 82% specificity.

Serum thyroxine and TRAb, along with clinical symptoms, thyroid ultrasound and orbital computed tomography, were what diagnosis relied on. Amplifying from RNA transcripts, the study obtained TCR beta CDR3 regions. The library came from an HTBI-primed first-round RT-PCR and a second-round multiplex PCR. One entry per CDR3 protein results from TCRdb running MiXCR on the multiplex PCR reads. This table holds a few hundred thousand distinct CDR3 sequences, 15% to 17% found once. Germline V gene data show CDR1 as MRHNA and CDR2 as SNTAGT. V was pared by 6 bases and J by 1 base, with 5 bases of the junction left unmatched. The CDR3 extends over 14 amino acids. This clonotype was seen only a few times. Antigen: not known.

Sequencing input: peripheral blood. The clonotype originates from a woman under 30 with stable Graves' hyperthyroidism. The chain employs TRBV6-4 and TRBJ1-1; 7 positions match TRBD1. The CDR3 coding sequence is TGTGCCAGCAGAAACGGACAGGAGAACACTGAAGCTTTCTTT. Its translation is CASRNGQENTEAFF.